Shown below are 15 T cell receptor beta chains from a single sample sequenced in a study of cytomegalovirus exposure and HLA in healthy donors. Primers included in the PCR were 60 Vbeta and 13 Jbeta primers. The repertoire was sequenced with immunoSEQ multiplex PCR; TCRdb's copy has only in-frame clones and lacks some. This sample has some 200,000 clones; 76% occur once, and the top ten carry under 0.8%. Sequencing was performed on PBMCs. The receptors originated from a man aged 18-30 years in good health and CMV-seronegative.

The gene calls are TRBV6-5 and TRBJ2-1; TRBD2 agrees at 10 bases. The length of the CDR3 is 16 residues. Germline V gives CDR1 MNHEY, CDR2 SVGAGI. V trimming: 1 base; J trimming: 5 bases; junction bases outside the gene matches: 5. CDR3 sequence reads: CASSYFRTSGDNEQFF. CDR3 sequence (DNA): TGTGCCAGCAGTTACTTCCGGACTAGCGGAGACAATGAGCAGTTCTTC.

This clone showed up just once. The J gene is TRBJ2-1, the V gene TRBV19; 9 bases are a match to TRBD2. V shed 6 bases and J 4 bases; nucleotides not matched to a gene: 7. The length of the CDR3 is 15 residues. Germline CDR1 is LNHDA and CDR2 is SQIVND (reference sequence). CDR3 in DNA: TGTGCCAGTAGCCGAACTAGCGGGCCTTACAATGAGCAGTTCTTC. Protein sequence: CASSRTSGPYNEQFF.

V and J are TRBV9 and TRBJ2-3; D uncertain. The CDR3 runs to 14 residues. The germline V and J ends were trimmed by 0 bases and 2 bases, with 7 bases remaining between them. CDR1 is SGDLS and CDR2 is YYNGEE in the germline V gene. The CDR3 DNA reads as TGTGCCAGCAGCGTAGTTGCACTCACAGATACGCAGTATTTT. This encodes CASSVVALTDTQYF. The full variable domain, its missing parts supplied by reference TRBV9 and TRBJ2-3, is DSGVTQTPKHLITATGQRVTLRCSPRSGDLSVYWYQQSLDQGLQFLIQYYNGEERAKGNILERFSAQQFPDLHSELNLSSLELGDSALYFCASSVVALTDTQYFGPGTRLTVL.

As for this clone: The sample has other DNA sequences that encode this CDR3 too. The chain has TRBV11-2 and TRBJ2-7; TRBD1 is a possible D gene (5 bases). V was cut by 1 base and J by 2 bases, with 6 bases left in between. Germline V gene lookup returns CDR1 SGHAT and CDR2 FQNNGV. CDR3 length: 13 amino acids. The CDR3 region is CASSLGGTYEQYF. The CDR3 bases are TGTGCCAGCAGCTTAGGGGGCACCTACGAGCAGTACTTC.

The rearrangement joins TRBV2 to TRBJ1-5, with 8 bases matching TRBD1. The ends lost 5 bases at V and 4 bases at J; junction bases unmatched: 4. Germline values: CDR1 SNHLY, CDR2 FYNNEI. CDR3 length: 14 amino acids. This chain's CDR3 is CASSFTGGNQPQHF. The CDR3 DNA follows: TGTGCCAGCAGTTTCACAGGGGGAAATCAGCCCCAGCATTTT. Drawing the rest from reference TRBV2 and TRBJ1-5, the complete variable domain is EPEVTQTPSHQVTQMGQEVILRCVPISNHLYFYWYRQILGQKVEFLVSFYNNEISEKSEIFDDQFSVERPDGSNFTLKIRSTKLEDSAMYFCASSFTGGNQPQHFGDGTRLSIL.

This chain connects TRBV2 to TRBJ2-1, with 8 bases identical to TRBD1. Germline values: CDR1 SNHLY, CDR2 FYNNEI. The CDR3 is 14 residues long. The V and J ends lost 6 bases and 6 bases, in that order; junction bases with no gene match: 7. The CDR3 region is CASRGQVSGNEQFF. In DNA, the CDR3 is TGTGCCAGCAGGGGACAGGTGTCTGGCAATGAGCAGTTCTTC.

V usage is TRBV7-6 and J usage is TRBJ1-1; 10 nucleotides match TRBD1. Germline V lookup: CDR1 SGHVS, CDR2 FNYEAQ. V gave up 2 bases and J gave up 4 bases; unmatched junction bases: 7. The length of the CDR3 is 16 residues. The CDR3: CASSLKRTGGGTEAFF. Written as DNA, the CDR3 is TGTGCCAGCAGCTTAAAAAGGACAGGGGGAGGCACTGAAGCTTTCTTT.

This clone came up once. The chain couples TRBV7-8 to TRBJ2-1; 11 nucleotides agree with TRBD2. Germline V gives CDR1 SGHVS, CDR2 FQNEAQ. The CDR3 loop spans 17 amino acids. The ends lost 5 bases at V and 5 bases at J; junction bases unmatched: 11. The CDR3 loop reads CASSRLPGLAVNNEQFF. The CDR3 DNA sequence: TGTGCCAGCAGCCGGCTCCCGGGACTAGCGGTTAACAATGAGCAGTTCTTC.

This chain connects TRBV13 to TRBJ2-5, with 14 bases that match TRBD2. The CDR3 contains 17 residues. The V gene's germline CDR1 is PRHDT and CDR2 FYEKMQ (reference sequence). The junction had 11 bases not matched to a gene; V was cut back by 5 bases and J by 6 bases. The CDR3 here is CASSGGTSGSSAQTQYF. The DNA of the CDR3 is TGTGCCAGCAGCGGAGGGACTAGCGGGAGTTCGGCACAGACCCAGTACTTC.

V is TRBV6-5 and J is TRBJ2-7; TRBD2 agrees at 8 bases. The CDR3 extends over 15 amino acids. V dropped 0 bases and J dropped 1; count of bases not matched to a gene: 2. CDR1 and CDR2 from the germline V gene are MNHEY and SVGAGI. CDR3 region: CASSYSAGGSYEQYF. The CDR3 nucleotides are TGTGCCAGCAGTTACTCGGCGGGAGGTTCCTACGAGCAGTACTTC.

Comments on this clone: The sample contains more than one DNA sequence encoding this CDR3. The J gene is TRBJ2-3, the V gene TRBV30; tentatively, D is TRBD2 (5 bases). This CDR3 comprises 15 residues. V was shortened by 0 bases and J by 0 bases, with 10 bases between the two germline ends. In germline, CDR1 is GTSNPN, CDR2 SVGIG (reference sequence). The CDR3: CAWSVGGLSTDTQYF. CDR3 coding DNA: TGTGCCTGGAGTGTCGGCGGGCTTAGCACAGATACGCAGTATTTT.

This clone has only a few counts. The gene calls are TRBV4-2 and TRBJ1-5; D may be TRBD1 (6 bases). Trimming removed 0 bases at V and 0 bases at J, with 12 bases between. The CDR3 runs 17 residues. CDR1 and CDR2 (germline): LGHNA, YNFKEQ. The CDR3 reads CASSQERQVYSNQPQHF. For the CDR3, the DNA is TGTGCCAGCAGCCAAGAACGACAGGTCTATAGCAATCAGCCCCAGCATTTT.

This clone turned up a few times. This rearrangement joins TRBV5-1 to TRBJ2-5; TRBD2 is a possible D gene (5 bases). Looked up from germline, CDR1 is SGHRS and CDR2 is YFSETQ. This CDR3 has 14 residues. V dropped 0 bases and J dropped 5 bases, with 11 bases sitting between them. The chain's CDR3 is CASSLDRIAETQYF. The CDR3 nucleotides read TGCGCCAGCAGCTTGGATCGCATAGCGGAGACCCAGTACTTC.

The gene calls are TRBV7-3 and TRBJ2-2; TRBD1 might be the D (6 bases). The length of the CDR3 is 15 residues. Deletions cut 5 bases from V and 7 bases from J, with 17 bases between. Germline values: CDR1 SGHTA, CDR2 FQGTGA. The CDR3 loop reads CASSLAGTTGGELFF. CDR3 DNA: TGTGCCAGCAGCCTTGCTGGGACAACAGGCGGGGAGCTGTTTTTT.

The chain recombines TRBV2 with TRBJ2-5; D possibly corresponds to TRBD1 (5 bases). The V end was cut by 7 bases, the J end by 7 bases, with 10 bases between. CDR1 SNHLY and CDR2 FYNNEI come from the germline V gene. This CDR3 region has 11 residues. The DNA of the CDR3 is TGTGCCAGCAAGAACCAGGGGACCCAGTACTTC. Its translation: CASKNQGTQYF.